Included here is one TCR beta chain sequence, with context. These data are taken from a study of response to subunit inactivated influenza vaccine. Per germline, CDR1 GTSNPN and CDR2 SVGIG (reference sequence). There are 14 residues in the CDR3. V trimming: 2 bases; J trimming: 11 bases; junction bases outside the gene matches: 12. TCRdb ran MiXCR on the RT-PCR reads and lists one entry per CDR3 protein. The data show some 540,000 distinct CDR3 sequences, under 30% seen once. These sequences were also reported in another study, on T cells expressing NK-cell markers. As that study records: TCR beta libraries carry UMIs added by 5'RACE template switching. Sorted CD3+CD56-NKG2C+, CD3+CD56+NKG2C- and CD3+CD56+NKG2C+ T cells were the source of the TCR beta repertoires.

The sample was CD4+ T cells sorted from PBMCs, taken about 11 days after vaccination. The chain is built from TRBV30 and TRBJ2-1; 7 positions agree with TRBD2. The receptor's source is a man aged 50-60 years who received an inactivated influenza vaccine. CDR3: CAWSSRGGGVKQFF. In DNA form, the CDR3 reads TGTGCCTGGAGTTCCCGGGGTGGGGGGGTCAAGCAGTTCTTC.